These 2 T cell receptor beta chains share one sample of origin, sequenced in a study of blood T cell repertoires in COVID-19. The table came from immunoSEQ multiplex PCR; TCRdb's copy has only in-frame clones and leaves some out. The data contain around 100,000 clones, approximately 90% of them singletons. Sequencing was done on a sample of peripheral blood. The receptors were gathered from a human donor with active COVID-19. The donor label of this sample is uncertain.

The rearrangement joins TRBV3-1 (or the pseudogene TRBV3-2) to TRBJ2-3; maybe TRBD1 (6 bases). V lost 1 base and J 6 bases, leaving 17 bases between the germline ends. The CDR3 sequence is 16 residues long. Germline loops: CDR1 LGHDT, CDR2 YNNKEL (reference sequence). CDR3 loop: CASSQAQGRRADTQYF. The CDR3 region has the DNA TGTGCCAGCAGCCAAGCCCAGGGGCGTAGGGCGGATACGCAGTATTTT.

This chain connects TRBV7-2 to TRBJ2-1, with 11 positions matching TRBD2. Germline assignment: CDR1 SGHTA and CDR2 FQGNSA. This CDR3 comprises 15 residues. Unmatched junction bases numbered 3, after V lost 3 bases and J lost 5 bases. CDR3 protein: CASSFLGLADNEQFF. The CDR3 nucleotides read TGTGCCAGCAGCTTCCTGGGACTAGCGGACAATGAGCAGTTCTTC. Complete variable domain (other parts from reference TRBV7-2 and TRBJ2-1): GAGVSQSPSNKVTEKGKDVELRCDPISGHTALYWYRQSLGQGLEFLIYFQGNSAPDKSGLPSDRFSAERTGGSVSTLTIQRTQQEDSAVYLCASSFLGLADNEQFFGPGTRLTVL.